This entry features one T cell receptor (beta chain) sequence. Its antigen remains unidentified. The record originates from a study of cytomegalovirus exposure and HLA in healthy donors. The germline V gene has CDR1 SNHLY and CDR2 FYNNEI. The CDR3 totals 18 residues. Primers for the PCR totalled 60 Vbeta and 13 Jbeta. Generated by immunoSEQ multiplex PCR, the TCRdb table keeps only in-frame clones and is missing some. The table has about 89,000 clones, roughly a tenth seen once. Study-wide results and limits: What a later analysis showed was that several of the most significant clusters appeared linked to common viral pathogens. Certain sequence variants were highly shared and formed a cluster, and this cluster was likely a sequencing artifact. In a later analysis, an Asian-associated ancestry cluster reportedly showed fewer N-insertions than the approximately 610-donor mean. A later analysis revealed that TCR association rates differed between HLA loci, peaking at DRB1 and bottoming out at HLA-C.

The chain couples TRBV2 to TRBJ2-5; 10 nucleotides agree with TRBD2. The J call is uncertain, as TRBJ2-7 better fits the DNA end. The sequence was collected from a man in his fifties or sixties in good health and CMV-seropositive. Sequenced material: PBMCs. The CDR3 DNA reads TGTGCCAGCATGTGGGGGCTACTAGCGGGGCTCCGCTCCTACGAGCAGTACTTC. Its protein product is CASMWGLLAGLRSYEQYF.